One and the same sample provided the 10 T cell receptor beta chains below, sequenced in a study of control samples from healthy donors and cancer patients. Assay used: immunoSEQ multiplex PCR; TCRdb lists only in-frame clones, some missing. Of more than 110,000 clones listed, 70% to 90% were seen once; the top ten hold approximately 8.6%. The sample consisted of blood. These receptors were taken from a woman between 25 and 40 years old in good health.

This CDR3 reads CASSSRTSGTDTQYF. The CDR3 nucleotides read TGTGCCAGTAGTTCTAGGACTAGCGGCACAGATACGCAGTATTTT. The chain carries TRBV19 and TRBJ2-3, with 9 nucleotides matching TRBD2. V gave up 5 bases and J gave up 1 base; unmatched junction bases: 4. Germline assignment: CDR1 LNHDA and CDR2 SQIVND (reference sequence). The CDR3 length is 15 residues.

The rearrangement joins TRBV10-3 to TRBJ2-5; 15 nucleotides line up with TRBD2. Germline V gene sequence: CDR1 ENHRY, CDR2 SYGVKD. The CDR3 runs 18 residues. The V and J ends lost 2 bases and 5 bases, in that order; junction bases with no gene match: 9. CDR3 sequence reads: CAISEGLAGGPQRETQYF. The CDR3 bases are TGTGCCATCAGTGAGGGACTAGCGGGAGGGCCCCAACGGGAGACCCAGTACTTC.

The J gene is TRBJ2-7, the V gene TRBV24-1; 7 nucleotides match TRBD2. CDR1 is KGHDR and CDR2 is SFDVKD in the germline V gene. This CDR3 region has 15 residues. Trimming took 7 bases from V and 6 from J; bases not matched to a gene: 14. CDR3 nucleotides: TGTGCCACCAGCCCCCCGGGGGGTCTACCTCTCGAGCAGTACTTC. This gives the protein CATSPPGGLPLEQYF.

The chain links TRBV19 to TRBJ1-2; 7 bases agree with TRBD1. Germline CDR1 and CDR2: LNHDA and SQIVND (reference sequence). After removal of 6 bases from V and 2 bases from J, the junction contained 9 bases not matched to a gene. This CDR3 is built from 15 residues. CDR3 sequence reads: CASSDPTGTNYGYTF. The CDR3 DNA is TGTGCCAGTAGCGATCCGACAGGGACGAACTATGGCTACACCTTC.

The gene calls are TRBV25-1 and TRBJ1-1; no reliable D call. Per the germline V gene, CDR1 is MGHDK and CDR2 is SYGVNS. CDR3 size: 12 residues. The germline V and J ends were trimmed by 6 bases and 5 bases, with 10 bases remaining between them. The CDR3 bases are TGTGCCAGCAGAAGGCTGGGGACTGAAGCTTTCTTT. It codes for CASRRLGTEAFF.

This sequence joins TRBV27 and TRBJ2-7, with 10 bases aligning to TRBD2. J was trimmed by 4 bases and V by 2 bases; bases with no gene match: 2. CDR3 size: 14 residues. Germline CDR1 is MNHEY and CDR2 is SMNVEV (reference sequence). For the CDR3, the DNA is TGTGCCAGCAGTTTAAGGACTAGCGGTTACGAGCAGTACTTC. Translating gives CASSLRTSGYEQYF.

The chain combines TRBV25-1 with TRBJ2-5, with 7 positions matching TRBD1. Germline V gene lookup returns CDR1 MGHDK and CDR2 SYGVNS. V lost 4 bases, J lost 2 bases, and 7 bases stayed unmatched. The CDR3 covers 15 residues. For the CDR3, the DNA is TGTGCCAGCAGTGTCAGGGGGACACTACAAGAGACCCAGTACTTC. Translation: CASSVRGTLQETQYF.

The chain employs TRBV6-5 and TRBJ2-7, with 7 bases matching TRBD1. The CDR3 loop spans 15 amino acids. The V and J ends lost 0 bases and 2 bases, in that order; junction bases with no gene match: 4. Looked up from germline, CDR1 is MNHEY and CDR2 is SVGAGI. CDR3 nucleotide sequence: TGTGCCAGCAGTTACTCGCAGGGGGTAGCCTACGAGCAGTACTTC. This translates into CASSYSQGVAYEQYF.

This clone was picked up a small number of times. V and J are TRBV11-3 and TRBJ1-1; D possibly corresponds to TRBD1 (6 bases). The CDR3 extends over 11 amino acids. The germline V gene has CDR1 SGHNT and CDR2 YENEEA. V was shortened by 5 bases and J by 9 bases, with 10 bases between the two germline ends. CDR3 DNA sequence: TGTGCCAGCAGCACTGGACAGCAAGCTTTCTTT. This codes for CASSTGQQAFF.

The gene calls are TRBV29-1 and TRBJ2-1; TRBD2 aligns across 7 bases. CDR3 length: 13 amino acids. Germline V CDR1 and CDR2: SQVTM, ANQGSEA. The CDR3 reads CGGAGVAYNEQFF. The DNA for the CDR3 is TGCGGCGGGGCGGGAGTCGCCTACAATGAGCAGTTCTTC.